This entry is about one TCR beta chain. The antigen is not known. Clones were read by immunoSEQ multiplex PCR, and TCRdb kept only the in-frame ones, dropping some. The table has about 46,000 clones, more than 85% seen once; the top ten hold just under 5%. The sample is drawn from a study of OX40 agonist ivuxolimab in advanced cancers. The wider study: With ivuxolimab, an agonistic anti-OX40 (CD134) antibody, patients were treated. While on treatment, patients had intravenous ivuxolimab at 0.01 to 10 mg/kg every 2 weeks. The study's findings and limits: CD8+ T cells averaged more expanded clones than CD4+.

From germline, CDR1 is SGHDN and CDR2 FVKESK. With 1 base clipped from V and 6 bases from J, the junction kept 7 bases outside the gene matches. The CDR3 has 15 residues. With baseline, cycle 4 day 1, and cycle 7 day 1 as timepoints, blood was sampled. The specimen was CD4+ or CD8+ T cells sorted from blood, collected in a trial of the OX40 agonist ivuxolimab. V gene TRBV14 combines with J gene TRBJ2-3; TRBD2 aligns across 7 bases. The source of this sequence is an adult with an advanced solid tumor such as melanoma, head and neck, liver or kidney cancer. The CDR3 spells CASSQVAGVGDTQYF. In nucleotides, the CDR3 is TGTGCCAGCAGCCAAGTGGCGGGAGTGGGCGATACGCAGTATTTT.